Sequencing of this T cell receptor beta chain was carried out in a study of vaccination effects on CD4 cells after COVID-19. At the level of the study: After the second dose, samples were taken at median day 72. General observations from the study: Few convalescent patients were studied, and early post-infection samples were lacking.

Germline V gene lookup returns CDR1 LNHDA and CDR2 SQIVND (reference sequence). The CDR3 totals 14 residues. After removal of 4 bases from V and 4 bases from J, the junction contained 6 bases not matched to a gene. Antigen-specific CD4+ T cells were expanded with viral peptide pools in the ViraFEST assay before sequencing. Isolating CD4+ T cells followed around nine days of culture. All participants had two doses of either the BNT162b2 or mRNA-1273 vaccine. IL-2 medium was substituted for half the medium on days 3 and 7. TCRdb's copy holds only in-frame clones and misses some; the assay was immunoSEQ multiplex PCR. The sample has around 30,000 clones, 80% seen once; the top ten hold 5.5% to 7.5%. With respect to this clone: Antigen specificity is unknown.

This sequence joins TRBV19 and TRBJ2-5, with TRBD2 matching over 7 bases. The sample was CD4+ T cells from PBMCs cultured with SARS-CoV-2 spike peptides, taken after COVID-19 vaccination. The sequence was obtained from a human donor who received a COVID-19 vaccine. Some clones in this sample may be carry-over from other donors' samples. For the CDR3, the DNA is TGTGCCAGTAGTACCCACGGGACTATAGAGACCCAGTACTTC. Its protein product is CASSTHGTIETQYF.